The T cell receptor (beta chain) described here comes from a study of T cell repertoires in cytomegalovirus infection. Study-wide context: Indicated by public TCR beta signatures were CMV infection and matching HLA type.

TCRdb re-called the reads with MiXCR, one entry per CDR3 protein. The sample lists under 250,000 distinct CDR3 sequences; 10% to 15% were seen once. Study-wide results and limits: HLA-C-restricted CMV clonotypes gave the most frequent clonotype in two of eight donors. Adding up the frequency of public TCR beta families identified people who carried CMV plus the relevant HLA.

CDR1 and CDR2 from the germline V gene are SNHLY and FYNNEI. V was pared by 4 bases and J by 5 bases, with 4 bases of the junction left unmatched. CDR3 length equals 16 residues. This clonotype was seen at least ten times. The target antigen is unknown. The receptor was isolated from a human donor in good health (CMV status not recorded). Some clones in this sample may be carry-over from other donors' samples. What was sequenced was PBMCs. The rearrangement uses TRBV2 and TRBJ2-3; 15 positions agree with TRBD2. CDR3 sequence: CASSAQGLAGGDTQYF. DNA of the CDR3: TGTGCCAGCAGTGCCCAGGGACTAGCGGGAGGAGATACGCAGTATTTT.